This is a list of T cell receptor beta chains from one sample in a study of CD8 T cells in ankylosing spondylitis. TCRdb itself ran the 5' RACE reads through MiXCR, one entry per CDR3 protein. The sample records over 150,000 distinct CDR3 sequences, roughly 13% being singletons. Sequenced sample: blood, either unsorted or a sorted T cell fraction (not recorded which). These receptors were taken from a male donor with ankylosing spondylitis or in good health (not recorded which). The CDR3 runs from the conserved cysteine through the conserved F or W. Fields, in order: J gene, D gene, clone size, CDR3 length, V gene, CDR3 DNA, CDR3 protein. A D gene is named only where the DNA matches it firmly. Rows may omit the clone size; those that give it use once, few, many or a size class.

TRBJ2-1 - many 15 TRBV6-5 TGTGCCAGCAGTAACTCCGGCCGCCTTAACAATGAGCAGTTCTTC CASSNSGRLNNEQFF
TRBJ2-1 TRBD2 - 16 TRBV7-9 TGTGCCAGCAGCTTAGATAGCGGGAGTGTTTACAATGAGCAGTTCTTC CASSLDSGSVYNEQFF
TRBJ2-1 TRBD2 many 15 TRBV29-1 TGCAGCGTGGGACTAGCGGGGCCCCCCCCGGGTGAGCAGTTCTTC CSVGLAGPPPGEQFF
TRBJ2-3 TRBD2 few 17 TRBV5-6 TGTGCCAGCAGCTTCGTTGGACTAGCCGGGGGAACAGATACGCAGTATTTT CASSFVGLAGGTDTQYF
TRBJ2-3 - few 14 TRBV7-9 TGTGCCAGCAGCTTAGCGGCGGAGCCAGATACGCAGTATTTT CASSLAAEPDTQYF
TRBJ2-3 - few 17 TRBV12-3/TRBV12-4 TGTGCCAGCAGCCTTGGGTGGATGGGCGGGAGCACAGATACGCAGTATTTT CASSLGWMGGSTDTQYF
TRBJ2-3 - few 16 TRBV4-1 TGCGCCAGCAGCCAAGGACTGGCCAGGAACACAGATACGCAGTATTTT CASSQGLARNTDTQYF
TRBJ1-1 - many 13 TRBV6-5 TGTGCCAGCAGTTGGACCCTGAACACTGAAGCTTTCTTT CASSWTLNTEAFF
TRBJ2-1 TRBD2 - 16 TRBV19 TGTGCCAGTAGTATAGGGAGCGGGGGGGCCTACAATGAGCAGTTCTTC CASSIGSGGAYNEQFF
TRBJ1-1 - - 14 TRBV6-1 TGTGCCAGCAGTCGCAGGGGTGTGAACACTGAAGCTTTCTTT CASSRRGVNTEAFF
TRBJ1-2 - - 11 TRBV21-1 TGTGCCAGCAGCAAATCTTGGTCGGACTACTTC CASSKSWSDYF
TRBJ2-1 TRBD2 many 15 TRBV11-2 TGTGCCAGCAGCCGCGAACTAGCGGGAATCTATGAGCAGTTCTTC CASSRELAGIYEQFF
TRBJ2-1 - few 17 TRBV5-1 TGCGCCAGCAGCTTGGAATTTGGGGTGCACTCCTACAATGAGCAGTTCTTC CASSLEFGVHSYNEQFF
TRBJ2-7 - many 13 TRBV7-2 TGTGCCAGCAGCCCCTGGACGGGTTACGAGCAGTACTTC CASSPWTGYEQYF